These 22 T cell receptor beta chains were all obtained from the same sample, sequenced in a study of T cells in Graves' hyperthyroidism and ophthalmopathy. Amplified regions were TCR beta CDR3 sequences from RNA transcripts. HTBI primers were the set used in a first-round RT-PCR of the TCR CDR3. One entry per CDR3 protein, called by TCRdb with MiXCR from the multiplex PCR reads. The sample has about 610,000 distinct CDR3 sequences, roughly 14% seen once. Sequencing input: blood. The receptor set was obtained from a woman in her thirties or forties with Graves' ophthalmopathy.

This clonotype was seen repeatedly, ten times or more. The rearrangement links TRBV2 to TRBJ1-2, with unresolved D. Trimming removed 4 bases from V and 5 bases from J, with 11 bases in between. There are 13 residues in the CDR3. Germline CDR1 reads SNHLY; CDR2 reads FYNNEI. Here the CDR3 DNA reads TGTGCCAGCAGTGGGCACAGCGTATATGGCTACACCTTC. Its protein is CASSGHSVYGYTF.

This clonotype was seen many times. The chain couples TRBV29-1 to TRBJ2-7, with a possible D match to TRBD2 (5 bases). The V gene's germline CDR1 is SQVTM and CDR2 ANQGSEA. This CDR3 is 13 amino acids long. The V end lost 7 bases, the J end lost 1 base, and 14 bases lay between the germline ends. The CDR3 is CSALLGRSYEQYF. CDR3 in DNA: TGCAGCGCTCTATTGGGGAGATCCTACGAGCAGTACTTC.

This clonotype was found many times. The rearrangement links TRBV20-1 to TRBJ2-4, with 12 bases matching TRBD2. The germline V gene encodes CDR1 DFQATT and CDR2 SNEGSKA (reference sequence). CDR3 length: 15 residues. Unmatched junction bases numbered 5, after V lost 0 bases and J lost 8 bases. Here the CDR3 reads CSARELAGGGDIQYF. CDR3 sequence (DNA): TGCAGTGCTAGAGAACTAGCGGGAGGCGGGGACATTCAGTACTTC.

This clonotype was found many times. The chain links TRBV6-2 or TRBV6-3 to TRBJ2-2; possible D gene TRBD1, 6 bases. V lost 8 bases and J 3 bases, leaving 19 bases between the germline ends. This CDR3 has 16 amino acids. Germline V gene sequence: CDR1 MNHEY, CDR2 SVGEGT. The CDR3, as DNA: TGTGCCAGCGACACACACGGCAGGACAGACACCGGGGAGCTGTTTTTT. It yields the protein CASDTHGRTDTGELFF.

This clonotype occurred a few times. This chain's CDR3 is CASTDGGLAARADTQYF. In DNA, the CDR3 is TGTGCCAGCACCGATGGGGGACTAGCGGCCCGCGCAGATACGCAGTATTTT. The rearrangement joins TRBV6-2 or TRBV6-3 to TRBJ2-3, with TRBD2 identical over 11 bases. The junction had 13 bases not matched to a gene; V was cut back by 7 bases and J by 4 bases. The CDR3 runs to 17 residues. Per germline, CDR1 MNHEY and CDR2 SVGEGT.

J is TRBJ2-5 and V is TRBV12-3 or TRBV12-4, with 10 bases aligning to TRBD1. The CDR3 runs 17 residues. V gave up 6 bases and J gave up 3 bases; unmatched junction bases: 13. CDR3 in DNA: TGTGCCAGCAGCTCGACAGGGGGCTATAATACGAAAGAGACCCAGTACTTC. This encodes CASSSTGGYNTKETQYF.

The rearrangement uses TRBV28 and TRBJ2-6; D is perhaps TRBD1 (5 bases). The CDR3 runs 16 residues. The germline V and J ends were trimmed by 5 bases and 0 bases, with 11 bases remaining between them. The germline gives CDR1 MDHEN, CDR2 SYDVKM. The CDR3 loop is CASSRTKSSGANVLTF. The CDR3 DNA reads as TGTGCCAGCAGTCGGACAAAAAGCTCTGGGGCCAACGTCCTGACTTTC.

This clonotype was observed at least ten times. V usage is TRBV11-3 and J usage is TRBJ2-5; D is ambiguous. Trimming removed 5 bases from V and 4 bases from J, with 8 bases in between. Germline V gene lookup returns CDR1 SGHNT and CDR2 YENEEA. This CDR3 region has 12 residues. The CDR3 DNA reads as TGTGCCAGCAGCGGAACCAGAGAGACCCAGTACTTC. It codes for CASSGTRETQYF.

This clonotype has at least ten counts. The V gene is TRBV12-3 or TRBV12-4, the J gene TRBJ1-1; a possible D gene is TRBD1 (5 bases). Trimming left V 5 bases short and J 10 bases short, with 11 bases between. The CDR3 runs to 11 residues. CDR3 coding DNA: TGTGCCAGCAGTACAGGCTACGGAGCTTTCTTT. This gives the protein CASSTGYGAFF.

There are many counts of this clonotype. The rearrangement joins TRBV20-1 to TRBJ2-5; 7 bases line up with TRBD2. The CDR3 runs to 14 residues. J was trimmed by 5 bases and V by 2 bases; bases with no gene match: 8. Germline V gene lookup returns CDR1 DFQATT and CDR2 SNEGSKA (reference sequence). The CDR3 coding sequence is TGCAGTGCTAGATCGCGACTAGCCCGGGAGACCCAGTACTTC. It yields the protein CSARSRLARETQYF.

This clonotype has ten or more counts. CDR3 residues: CASTFDLKAKNIQYF. The CDR3 DNA is TGTGCCAGCACCTTCGACCTAAAAGCCAAAAACATTCAGTACTTC. This chain links TRBV2 with TRBJ2-4; D unresolved. This CDR3 has 15 residues. Per germline, CDR1 SNHLY and CDR2 FYNNEI. The ends were cut back, 7 bases at V and 0 bases at J, with 13 bases in the middle.

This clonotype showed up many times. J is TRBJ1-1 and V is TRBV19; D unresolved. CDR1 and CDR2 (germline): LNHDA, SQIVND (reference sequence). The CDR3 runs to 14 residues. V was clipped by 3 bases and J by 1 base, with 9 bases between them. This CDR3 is CASSIFGENTEAFF. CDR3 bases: TGTGCCAGTAGTATTTTCGGGGAGAACACTGAAGCTTTCTTT. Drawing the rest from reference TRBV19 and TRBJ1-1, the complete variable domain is DGGITQSPKYLFRKEGQNVTLSCEQNLNHDAMYWYRQDPGQGLRLIYYSQIVNDFQKGDIAEGYSVSREKKESFPLTVTSAQKNPTAFYLCASSIFGENTEAFFGQGTRLTVV.

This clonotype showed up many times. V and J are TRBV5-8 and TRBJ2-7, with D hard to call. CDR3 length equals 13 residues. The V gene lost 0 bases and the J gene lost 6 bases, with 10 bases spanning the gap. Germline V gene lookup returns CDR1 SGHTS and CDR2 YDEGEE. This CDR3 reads CASSLVGIPEQYF. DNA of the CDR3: TGTGCCAGCAGCTTGGTCGGAATCCCCGAGCAGTACTTC.

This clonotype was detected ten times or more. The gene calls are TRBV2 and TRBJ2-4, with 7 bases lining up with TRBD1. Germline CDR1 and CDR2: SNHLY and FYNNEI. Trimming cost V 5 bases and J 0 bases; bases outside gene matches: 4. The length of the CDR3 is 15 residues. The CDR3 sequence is CASSRDREAKNIQYF. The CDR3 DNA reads TGTGCCAGCAGTCGGGACAGAGAAGCCAAAAACATTCAGTACTTC.

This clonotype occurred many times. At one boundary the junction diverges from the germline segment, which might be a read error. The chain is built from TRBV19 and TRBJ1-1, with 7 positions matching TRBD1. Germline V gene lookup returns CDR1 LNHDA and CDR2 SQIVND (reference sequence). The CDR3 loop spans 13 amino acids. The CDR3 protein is CASSLDRAAEAFF. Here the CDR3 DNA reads TGTGCCAGTAGTCTAGACAGGGCCGCTGAAGCTTTCTTT.

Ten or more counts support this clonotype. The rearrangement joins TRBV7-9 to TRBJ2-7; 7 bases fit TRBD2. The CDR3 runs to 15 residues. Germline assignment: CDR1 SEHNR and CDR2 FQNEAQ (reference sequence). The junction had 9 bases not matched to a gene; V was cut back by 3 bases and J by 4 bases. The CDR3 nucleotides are TGTGCCAGCAGCTTGTTCCAGGCGGGGGTTTACGAGCAGTACTTC. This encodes CASSLFQAGVYEQYF.

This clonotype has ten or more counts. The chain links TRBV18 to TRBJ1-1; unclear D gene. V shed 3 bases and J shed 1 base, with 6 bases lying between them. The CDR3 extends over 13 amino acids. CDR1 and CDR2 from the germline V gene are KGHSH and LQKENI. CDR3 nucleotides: TGTGCCAGCTCACCCCCCCAGAACACTGAAGCTTTCTTT. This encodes CASSPPQNTEAFF. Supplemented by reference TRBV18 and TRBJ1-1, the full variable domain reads NAGVMQNPRHLVRRRGQEARLRCSPMKGHSHVYWYRQLPEEGLKFMVYLQKENIIDESGMPKERFSAEFPKEGPSILRIQQVVRGDSAAYFCASSPPQNTEAFFGQGTRLTVV.

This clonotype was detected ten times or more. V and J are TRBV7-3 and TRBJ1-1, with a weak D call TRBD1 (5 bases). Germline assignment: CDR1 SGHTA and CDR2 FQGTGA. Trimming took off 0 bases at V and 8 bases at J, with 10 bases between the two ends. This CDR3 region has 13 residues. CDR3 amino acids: CASSLTIEGEAFF. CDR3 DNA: TGTGCCAGCAGCTTAACGATTGAGGGGGAAGCTTTCTTT.

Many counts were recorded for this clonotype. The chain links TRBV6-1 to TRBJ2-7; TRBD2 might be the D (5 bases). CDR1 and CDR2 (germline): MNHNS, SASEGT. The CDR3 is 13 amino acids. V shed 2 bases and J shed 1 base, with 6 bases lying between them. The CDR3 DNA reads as TGTGCCAGCAGTGAACGAGGGTCCTACGAGCAGTACTTC. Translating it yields CASSERGSYEQYF.

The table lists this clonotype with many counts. CDR3 in amino acids: CASRYIGVAYTEAFF. The DNA for the CDR3 is TGTGCCAGCAGATACATAGGGGTCGCGTACACTGAAGCTTTCTTT. The V gene is TRBV12-3 or TRBV12-4, the J gene TRBJ1-1; D perhaps matches TRBD1 (5 bases). The CDR3 is 15 residues long. V was trimmed by 6 bases and J by 3 bases, leaving 17 bases between them.

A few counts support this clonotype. CDR3 coding DNA: TGTGCCTGGCAAAGCGGGGTGAACACCGGGGAGCTGTTTTTT. This gives the protein CAWQSGVNTGELFF. This chain connects TRBV30 to TRBJ2-2; 7 nucleotides align to TRBD2. V lost 5 bases, J lost 1 base, and 4 bases stayed unmatched. Germline V gene sequence: CDR1 GTSNPN, CDR2 SVGIG (reference sequence). This CDR3 has 14 residues.

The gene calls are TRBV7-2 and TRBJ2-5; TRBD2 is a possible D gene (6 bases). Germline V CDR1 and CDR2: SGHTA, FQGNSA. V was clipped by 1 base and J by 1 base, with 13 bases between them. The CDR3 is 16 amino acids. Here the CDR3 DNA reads TGTGCCAGCAGCTTAGGTTTAGGGCGGGGCCAAGAGACCCAGTACTTC. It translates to CASSLGLGRGQETQYF.